Described below is a single T cell receptor beta chain sequence and its context. The data were taken from a study of regulatory T cells in long-lasting Graves disease. To make TCR beta libraries, researchers used iRepertoire HTBI primers and Arm-PCR of CDR3 regions. TCRdb itself ran the multiplex PCR reads through MiXCR, one entry per CDR3 protein. Of over 500,000 distinct CDR3 sequences detected, around 15% appear once; the ten largest clones hold around 18%. Time point noted: newly diagnosed GD, antithyroid drugs for less than 3 months. Scientists built the TCR library using RNA that was extracted from PBMCs. Germline lookup yields CDR1 LNHDA and CDR2 SQIVND (reference sequence). With 8 bases removed from V and 7 bases from J, the gap between germline ends came to 12 bases. The CDR3 covers 12 residues. This sample was shared with a second study, whose subject was T cells in Graves' hyperthyroidism and ophthalmopathy.

The material was peripheral blood mononuclear cells (PBMCs), obtained at new diagnosis, from a patient treated with antithyroid drugs. The TCR sequence derives from a woman aged 30 to 39 with Graves disease. V usage is TRBV19 and J usage is TRBJ1-5, with a possible D match to TRBD1 (5 bases). The CDR3 spells CASQGLGQPQHF. CDR3 DNA sequence: TGTGCCAGTCAGGGCTTAGGGCAGCCCCAGCATTTT.